This T cell receptor (beta chain) emerged from a study of T cells in Graves' hyperthyroidism and ophthalmopathy. CDR1 and CDR2 (germline): LNHDA, SQIVND (reference sequence). The CDR3 length is 14 residues. V was shortened by 7 bases and J by 7 bases, with 14 bases between the two germline ends. Amplification yielded TCR beta CDR3 regions, with RNA transcripts as the source. The TCR CDR3 was amplified in a first-round RT-PCR using the HTBI primer set. TCRdb re-called the multiplex PCR reads through MiXCR, storing one row per CDR3 protein. The sample records hundreds of thousands of distinct CDR3 sequences, 14% being singletons.

Sample: blood. The chain uses TRBV19 and TRBJ1-6, with a weak D call TRBD1 (5 bases). This clonotype originated in a woman aged 30 to 39 with Graves' hyperthyroidism that later progressed to Graves' ophthalmopathy. Written as DNA, the CDR3 is TGTGCCAGTACCTATGACAGCCTGAATTCACCCCTCCACTTT. Its translation is CASTYDSLNSPLHF. Based on the CDR3 plus reference TRBV19 and TRBJ1-6, the full variable domain is DGGITQSPKYLFRKEGQNVTLSCEQNLNHDAMYWYRQDPGQGLRLIYYSQIVNDFQKGDIAEGYSVSREKKESFPLTVTSAQKNPTAFYLCASTYDSLNSPLHFGNGTRLTVT.